Sequencing of this T cell receptor (beta chain) was carried out in a study of OX40 agonist ivuxolimab in advanced cancers. Study-wide context: Ivuxolimab was a fully human IgG2 agonistic monoclonal antibody targeting the costimulatory receptor OX40 (CD134). The paper reports the monotherapy dose-escalation portion (N of about 47 patients) of the phase I ivuxolimab trial. Partial responses occurred in three dose-escalation patients, of whom one had hepatocellular carcinoma and two had cutaneous melanoma. Among the roughly 50 dose-escalation patients, some 20 had hepatocellular carcinoma, approximately 15 melanoma, 9 renal cell carcinoma and 9 head and neck cancer. The dose-escalation cohort was roughly 83% male with a mean age of about 58 years, ranging from 23 to 79. Intravenous ivuxolimab was administered to patients every 2 weeks at six dose levels: 0.01, 0.1, 0.3, 1.5, 3 and 10 mg/kg. Peripheral TCRbeta sequencing aimed to test whether ivuxolimab altered TCR sequence diversity and caused clonal T-cell expansion. Prior anti-PD-1, anti-PD-L1 or anti-CTLA-4 therapy was permitted, and checkpoint inhibitors had been received by approximately 39% of dose-escalation patients. Results the study describes overall, beyond this receptor: On average, CD8+ T cells showed more expanded clones than CD4+ T cells after ivuxolimab. Antigen specificity was not determined for the clonally expanded peripheral T cells. At doses from 0.1 to 3.0 mg/kg, clonal expansion was seen in both CD4+ and CD8+ blood T cells between baseline and week 6. Low levels of normalized T-cell clonal expansion were also seen in some patients who did not respond. In partial responders in the 0.1-3.0 mg/kg groups, normalized peripheral clonal expansion was found to be among the lowest, especially among CD8+ T cells.

Genomic DNA was extracted from sorted cells for sequencing of the TCRbeta CDR3 region. The immunoSEQ Assay was used for sequencing of TCRbeta CDR3 regions. TCRdb mirrors the immuneACCESS table, restricted to in-frame sequences. Some clones are absent from its copies; in checked studies, under half trace to an unresolved V gene, and the reason for the others is unknown. The sample table lists approximately 74,000 clones, around 90% of them with a count of one. The ten largest account for about 0.51% of the sample. A word on this clone: The antigen it recognizes is unknown. Base qualities are not at hand, and no much larger clone is one base apart.

Trimming takes 1 base from V and 11 bases from J, and the germline ends sit 20 bases apart. There are 15 amino acids in the CDR3, from cysteine to phenylalanine inclusive. The retained sequence is limited to the CDR3, 45 bases, with the frame set at the first base. The germline V gene gives CDR1 as SGHTA and CDR2 as FQGNSA. Patients with a history of autoimmune disease or receiving systemic immunosuppression were excluded from the trial. In every dose cohort, peripheral blood was drawn for TCR sequencing at baseline, cycle 4 day 1, and cycle 7 day 1. Samples were obtained from an open-label, multicenter, first-in-human phase I dose-escalation trial of ivuxolimab. The trial enrolled adults with locally advanced or metastatic head and neck squamous cell, hepatocellular, melanoma or renal cell carcinoma. Before TCR sequencing, CD4+ and CD8+ T cells were separately sorted from peripheral blood.

The V gene is TRBV7-2 and the J gene is TRBJ2-5; the D gene is perhaps TRBD2, from 5 matching bases. The receptor's source is an adult with an advanced solid tumor such as melanoma, head and neck, liver or kidney cancer. The sample was CD4+ or CD8+ T cells sorted from blood, taken in a trial of the OX40 agonist ivuxolimab. The CDR3 reads CASSLVWRREEEQYF. The bases read TGTGCCAGCAGCTTAGTTTGGCGGAGAGAGGAGGAGCAGTACTTC.